This passage covers 28 T cell receptor beta chains from one sample sequenced in a study of identifying expanded T cells in peripheral blood. Data came from immunoSEQ multiplex PCR; TCRdb stores just in-frame clones and leaves some out. The data hold about 86,000 clones, with about 85% observed a single time. The sequencing input was blood. The receptors were sampled from a person aged 18 to 70 in good health.

This chain links TRBV19 with TRBJ1-2, with D tentatively TRBD1 (6 bases). V lost 9 bases, J lost 4 bases, and 15 bases lay in between. This CDR3 contains 13 residues. Germline V lookup: CDR1 LNHDA, CDR2 SQIVND (reference sequence). The CDR3: CASSQGLGYGYTF. DNA for the CDR3: TGTGCCAGCTCTCAGGGGCTGGGCTATGGCTACACCTTC. The full variable domain, rest sourced from reference TRBV19 and TRBJ1-2, is DGGITQSPKYLFRKEGQNVTLSCEQNLNHDAMYWYRQDPGQGLRLIYYSQIVNDFQKGDIAEGYSVSREKKESFPLTVTSAQKNPTAFYLCASSQGLGYGYTFGSGTRLTVV.

The chain has TRBV19 and TRBJ1-4, with TRBD1 matching 8 bases. Germline CDR1 and CDR2: LNHDA and SQIVND (reference sequence). CDR3 length: 16 residues. J was trimmed by 6 bases and V by 3 bases; bases with no gene match: 9. In DNA form, the CDR3 reads TGTGCCAGTAGTATGGCACCGACAGGGGCAGATGAAAAACTGTTTTTT. Protein product: CASSMAPTGADEKLFF.

A single count supports this clone. The chain joins TRBV30 to TRBJ1-2; 10 bases line up with TRBD1. Germline values: CDR1 GTSNPN, CDR2 SVGIG (reference sequence). The CDR3 contains 18 residues. V lost 0 bases and J lost 5; bases outside the gene matches: 15. The DNA for the CDR3 is TGTGCCTGGAGTGTCCCATCGCTAGACAGGGGGCGTCGGTATGGCTACACCTTC. Translated, it gives CAWSVPSLDRGRRYGYTF.

CDR3 sequence reads: CAWSRQGARLDTQYF. The CDR3, as DNA: TGTGCCTGGAGTCGACAGGGGGCGCGTTTAGATACGCAGTATTTT. The rearrangement links TRBV30 to TRBJ2-3; 10 positions agree with TRBD1. CDR3 length: 15 amino acids. In germline, CDR1 is GTSNPN, CDR2 SVGIG (reference sequence). V was clipped by 2 bases and J by 5 bases; unmatched bases: 7.

This chain connects TRBV6-6 to TRBJ1-5; weak D call: TRBD1 (5 bases). CDR3 length: 14 amino acids. V was trimmed by 0 bases and J by 2 bases, leaving 5 bases between them. The germline CDR1 and CDR2 sequences are MNHNY and SVGAGI (reference sequence). CDR3 nucleotides: TGTGCCAGCAGTTACTCACAGGGCAATCAGCCCCAGCATTTT. Translating it yields CASSYSQGNQPQHF.

This clone occurred a few times. The chain uses TRBV30 and TRBJ2-7; D gene uncertain. This CDR3 comprises 15 residues. V was clipped by 1 base and J by 2 bases, with 15 bases between them. Germline lookup yields CDR1 GTSNPN and CDR2 SVGIG (reference sequence). The CDR3 is CAWSGTDYRAYEQYF. CDR3 nucleotide sequence: TGTGCCTGGAGTGGGACGGATTACCGAGCCTACGAGCAGTACTTC.

This sequence joins TRBV5-1 and TRBJ1-4, with 7 bases that match TRBD1. CDR3 length: 17 amino acids. After removal of 4 bases from V and 5 bases from J, the junction contained 14 bases not matched to a gene. CDR1 and CDR2 (germline): SGHRS, YFSETQ. CDR3 residues: CASSPGSRDSSNEKLFF. The CDR3 bases are TGCGCCAGCAGCCCAGGTAGTCGGGACAGCTCGAATGAAAAACTGTTTTTT.

The rearrangement joins TRBV9 to TRBJ2-1; 11 bases map to TRBD2. This CDR3 contains 15 residues. The J segment lost 7 bases and the V segment lost 2 bases, leaving 5 bases of the junction unmatched. In germline, CDR1 is SGDLS, CDR2 YYNGEE. The CDR3 protein is CASSVSGGASNEQFF. In nucleotides, the CDR3 is TGTGCCAGCAGCGTTAGCGGGGGGGCCTCTAATGAGCAGTTCTTC.

The genes are TRBV6-1 and TRBJ2-3; 10 bases agree with TRBD2. This CDR3 has 16 residues. Per the germline V gene, CDR1 is MNHNS and CDR2 is SASEGT. V trimming: 1 base; J trimming: 7 bases; junction bases outside the gene matches: 8. The CDR3 is CASSEVPAGGPHTQYF. Written as DNA, the CDR3 is TGTGCCAGCAGTGAAGTCCCAGCGGGGGGGCCACATACGCAGTATTTT.

The rearrangement links TRBV6-5 to TRBJ1-2; D is unresolved. The CDR3 is 11 residues long. Germline V gives CDR1 MNHEY, CDR2 SVGAGI. V gave up 8 bases and J gave up 3 bases, with 7 bases separating them. CDR3: CASVGHYGYTF. DNA of the CDR3: TGTGCCAGCGTCGGACACTATGGCTACACCTTC.

The chain carries TRBV7-2 and TRBJ2-2; D not resolved. Germline V lookup: CDR1 SGHTA, CDR2 FQGNSA. The CDR3 extends over 17 amino acids. The V and J ends lost 2 bases and 0 bases respectively, with 13 bases between them. CDR3 sequence: CASSLRPVIANTGELFF. In DNA, the CDR3 is TGTGCCAGCAGCTTACGGCCAGTGATTGCGAACACCGGGGAGCTGTTTTTT.

This clone was counted a single time. The chain joins TRBV5-6 to TRBJ2-1; 10 positions agree with TRBD2. Looked up from germline, CDR1 is SGHDT and CDR2 is YYEEEE. The trim removed 4 bases at V and 5 bases at J, leaving 6 bases unmatched. CDR3 length: 15 amino acids. CDR3 sequence reads: CASSPGLARHNEQFF. Written as DNA, the CDR3 is TGTGCCAGCAGCCCGGGACTAGCGAGACACAATGAGCAGTTCTTC.

V and J are TRBV6-5 and TRBJ1-6; 10 nucleotides match TRBD1. The CDR3 length is 15 residues. J gave up 7 bases and V 6 bases, and 6 bases lay outside the gene matches. Germline CDR1 reads MNHEY; CDR2 reads SVGAGI. The CDR3 DNA is TGTGCCAGCAGACCGGACAGGGGGGAAAATTCACCCCTCCACTTT. Encoded protein: CASRPDRGENSPLHF.

V is TRBV19 and J is TRBJ1-5, with D uncertain. Trimming cost V 3 bases and J 3 bases, with 15 bases left between them. This CDR3 has 16 residues. Germline V lookup: CDR1 LNHDA, CDR2 SQIVND (reference sequence). The CDR3 sequence is CASSMEGWRINQPQHF. Here the CDR3 DNA reads TGTGCCAGTAGTATGGAGGGATGGCGGATCAATCAGCCCCAGCATTTT.

The chain is built from TRBV9 and TRBJ1-5; 7 bases are a match to TRBD1. This CDR3 has 15 residues. J was trimmed by 5 bases and V by 0 bases; bases with no gene match: 5. CDR1 and CDR2 from the germline V gene are SGDLS and YYNGEE. CDR3 sequence (DNA): TGTGCCAGCAGCGTAGGGGACAGCCTTCATCAGCCCCAGCATTTT. This gives the protein CASSVGDSLHQPQHF.

This clone showed up just once. The J gene is TRBJ2-7, the V gene TRBV6-5; TRBD2 might be the D (6 bases). With 4 bases removed from V and 2 bases from J, the gap between germline ends came to 6 bases. The germline V gene encodes CDR1 MNHEY and CDR2 SVGAGI. The CDR3 is made up of 12 amino acids. CDR3 nucleotide sequence: TGTGCCAGCAGTTGGGGGGCCTACGAGCAGTACTTC. Its protein is CASSWGAYEQYF.

The chain carries TRBV4-3 and TRBJ1-4; D gene unclear. V was shortened by 0 bases and J by 8 bases, with 13 bases between the two germline ends. CDR1 LGHNA and CDR2 YSLEER come from the germline V gene. CDR3 size: 15 residues. The CDR3 loop reads CASSQDGMGGEKLFF. CDR3 coding DNA: TGCGCCAGCAGCCAAGACGGTATGGGAGGGGAAAAACTGTTTTTT.

The gene calls are TRBV11-2 and TRBJ2-7; TRBD1 agrees at 10 bases. This CDR3 spans 13 amino acids. The germline gives CDR1 SGHAT, CDR2 FQNNGV. Unmatched junction bases numbered 5, after V lost 8 bases and J lost 4 bases. The CDR3 DNA follows: TGTGCCAGCCTCAGGACAGGGGGATACGAGCAGTACTTC. It specifies CASLRTGGYEQYF.

V usage is TRBV6-5 and J usage is TRBJ1-2; D is perhaps TRBD1 (5 bases). This CDR3 spans 14 amino acids. The germline V gene encodes CDR1 MNHEY and CDR2 SVGAGI. The V end lost 8 bases, the J end lost 4 bases, and 17 bases lay between the germline ends. The CDR3 region has the DNA TGTGCCAGCGGAATGACAGACGCTGGCTATGGCTACACCTTC. Amino acid sequence: CASGMTDAGYGYTF.

The rearrangement links TRBV5-1 to TRBJ2-7; 8 bases align to TRBD2. With V trimmed by 3 bases and J by 3 bases, 5 bases remained unmatched. The length of the CDR3 is 14 residues. The germline CDR1 and CDR2 sequences are SGHRS and YFSETQ. The CDR3 here is CASSSRGGHYEQYF. The CDR3 region has the DNA TGCGCCAGCAGCTCCCGGGGGGGTCACTACGAGCAGTACTTC.

V and J are TRBV6-5 and TRBJ1-1; D call uncertain. The CDR3 spans 14 residues. V was clipped by 5 bases and J by 4 bases, with 14 bases between them. In germline, CDR1 is MNHEY, CDR2 SVGAGI. CDR3 region: CASSELRARTEAFF. CDR3 coding DNA: TGTGCCAGCAGTGAACTCAGAGCGCGCACTGAAGCTTTCTTT.

This clone was seen only a few times. V usage is TRBV15 and J usage is TRBJ2-7; 9 nucleotides match TRBD1. This CDR3 comprises 14 residues. With V trimmed by 3 bases and J by 5 bases, 5 bases remained unmatched. The germline V gene has CDR1 LNHNV and CDR2 YYDKDF (reference sequence). The CDR3 sequence: CATSRGTGIHEQYF. The CDR3 region has the DNA TGTGCCACCAGCAGGGGGACAGGGATCCACGAGCAGTACTTC.

A remark on this clone: Germline and junction disagree at one end, which may indicate a read error. The V call is TRBV5-4, the J call TRBJ1-2, with D uncertain. This CDR3 comprises 14 residues. CDR1 is SGHNT and CDR2 is YYREEE in the germline V gene (reference sequence). CDR3 residues: CASSSPHQFYDYTF. For the CDR3, the DNA is TGTGCCAGCAGCTCCCCGCACCAATTCTATGACTACACCTTC.

This sequence joins TRBV7-9 and TRBJ1-5; D gene ambiguous. Germline CDR1 and CDR2: SEHNR and FQNEAQ (reference sequence). V was pared by 4 bases and J by 9 bases, with 10 bases between. This CDR3 has 12 residues. The chain's CDR3 is CASSSAYGPQHF. The CDR3 DNA reads as TGTGCCAGCAGCTCCGCTTATGGGCCCCAGCATTTT.

In this sample, this clone turned up once. The V call is TRBV30, the J call TRBJ2-4, with 8 bases lining up with TRBD1. Germline CDR1 GTSNPN, CDR2 SVGIG (reference sequence). V lost 5 bases to trimming and J lost 0 bases; unmatched junction nucleotides: 6. This CDR3 contains 15 residues. The CDR3, as DNA: TGTGCCTGGGGAGGACAGGGTGTAGCCAAAAACATTCAGTACTTC. This encodes CAWGGQGVAKNIQYF.

This clone was found a few times. The CDR3 loop is CASSMTPNTGELFF. For the CDR3, the DNA is TGTGCCAGTAGTATGACTCCGAACACCGGGGAGCTGTTTTTT. The J gene is TRBJ2-2, the V gene TRBV19; no clear D gene. The V gene's germline CDR1 is LNHDA and CDR2 SQIVND (reference sequence). Trimming left V 3 bases short and J 0 bases short, with 5 bases between. The CDR3 has 14 residues.

This chain joins TRBV2 and TRBJ2-7, with D possibly TRBD1 on 5 matching bases. CDR1 is SNHLY and CDR2 is FYNNEI in the germline V gene. The V gene lost 5 bases and the J gene lost 6 bases, with 14 bases spanning the gap. The CDR3 length is 13 residues. CDR3 sequence (DNA): TGTGCCAGCAGTACCCTCGACAGTTTCGAGCAGTACTTC. Translation: CASSTLDSFEQYF.

The genes are TRBV5-1 and TRBJ1-2; 8 nucleotides agree with TRBD1. With 3 bases clipped from V and 4 bases from J, the junction kept 8 bases outside the gene matches. The germline V gene has CDR1 SGHRS and CDR2 YFSETQ. The CDR3 runs 15 residues. The CDR3 sequence: CASSSQGQGAYGYTF. In nucleotides, the CDR3 is TGCGCCAGCAGCTCCCAAGGACAGGGCGCCTATGGCTACACCTTC.